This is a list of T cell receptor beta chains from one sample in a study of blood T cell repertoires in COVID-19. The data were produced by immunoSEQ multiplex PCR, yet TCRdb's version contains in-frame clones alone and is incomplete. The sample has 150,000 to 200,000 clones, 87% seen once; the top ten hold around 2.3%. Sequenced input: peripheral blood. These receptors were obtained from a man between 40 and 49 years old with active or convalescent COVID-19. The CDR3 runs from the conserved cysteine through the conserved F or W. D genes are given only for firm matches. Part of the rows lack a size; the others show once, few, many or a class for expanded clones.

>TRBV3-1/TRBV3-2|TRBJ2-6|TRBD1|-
TGTGCCAGCAGCCCCCGGACAGGGCGGCCTGGGGCCAACGTCCTGACTTTC
CASSPRTGRPGANVLTF
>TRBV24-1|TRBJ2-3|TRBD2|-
TGTGCCACCAGTGAAGTAGCGGGGGTGGGAAATACGCAGTATTTT
CATSEVAGVGNTQYF
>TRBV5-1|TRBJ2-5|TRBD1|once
TGCGCCAGCAGCTTGGCCTATGGGACAGCGGAAGAGACCCAGTACTTC
CASSLAYGTAEETQYF
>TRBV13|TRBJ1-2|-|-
TGTGCCAGCAGCTCCCCGATCCGACACCTTTCCCGCTATGGCTACACCTTC
CASSSPIRHLSRYGYTF
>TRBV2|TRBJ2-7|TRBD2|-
TGTGCCAGCAGTTCTATAGCGGGGGGCATTTCCTACGAGCAGTACTTC
CASSSIAGGISYEQYF
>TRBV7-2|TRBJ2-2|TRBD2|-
TGTGCCAGCAGGGCCGCCGGGGGGGACACCGGGGAGCTGTTTTTT
CASRAAGGDTGELFF
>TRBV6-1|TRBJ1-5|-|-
TGTGCCAGCAGTGAAGGGGGGGATCAGCCCCAGCATTTT
CASSEGGDQPQHF
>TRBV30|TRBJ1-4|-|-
TGTGCCTGGAGCGTCCTAGGGGCTAATGAAAAACTGTTTTTT
CAWSVLGANEKLFF
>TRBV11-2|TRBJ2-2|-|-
TGTGCCAGCAGTCTCAGGTTTGGCACCGGGGAGCTGTTTTTT
CASSLRFGTGELFF
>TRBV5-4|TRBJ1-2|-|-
TGTGCCAGCAGCTTGAAACAGAGAAACTATGGCTACACCTTC
CASSLKQRNYGYTF
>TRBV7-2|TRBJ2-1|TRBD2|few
TGTGCCAGCAGCCCACGGACTAGCGGGGGGGTCAGCAATGAGCAGTTCTTC
CASSPRTSGGVSNEQFF
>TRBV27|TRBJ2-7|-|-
TGTGCCAGCAGTCCCCTATCGGGCAGGGAACACTACGAGCAGTACTTC
CASSPLSGREHYEQYF
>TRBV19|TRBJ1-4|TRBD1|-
TGTGCCAGTAGTACAGATCAGACCGGGACAGGGGGGCCAAAACTGTTTTTT
CASSTDQTGTGGPKLFF
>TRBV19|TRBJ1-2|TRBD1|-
TGTGCCAGTAGTGATCCACCGGGACAGACCCCTGCTTTGACCTTC
CASSDPPGQTPALTF
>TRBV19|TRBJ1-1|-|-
TGTGCCAGTAGTATGGGGCCAAACACTGAAGCTTTCTTT
CASSMGPNTEAFF
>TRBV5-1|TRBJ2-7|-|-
TGCGCCAGCAGCTTGACATCCCAGGTGCAGTACTTC
CASSLTSQVQYF
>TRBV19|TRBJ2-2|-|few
TGTGCCAGTAGTCCCGGGGGAGCCGGGGAGCTGTTTTTT
CASSPGGAGELFF